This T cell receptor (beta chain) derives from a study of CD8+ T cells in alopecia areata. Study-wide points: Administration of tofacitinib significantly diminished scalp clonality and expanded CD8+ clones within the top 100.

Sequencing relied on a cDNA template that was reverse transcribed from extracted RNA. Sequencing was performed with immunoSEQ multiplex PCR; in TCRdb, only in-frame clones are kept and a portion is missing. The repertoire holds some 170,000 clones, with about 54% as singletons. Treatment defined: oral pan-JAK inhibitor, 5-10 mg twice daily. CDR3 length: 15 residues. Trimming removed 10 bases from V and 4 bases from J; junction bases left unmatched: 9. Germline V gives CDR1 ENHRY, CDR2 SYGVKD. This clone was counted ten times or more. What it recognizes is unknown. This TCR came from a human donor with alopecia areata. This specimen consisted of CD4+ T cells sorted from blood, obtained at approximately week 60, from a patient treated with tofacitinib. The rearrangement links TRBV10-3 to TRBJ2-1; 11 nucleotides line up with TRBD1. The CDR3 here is CASGPGQGAYNEQFF. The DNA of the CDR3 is TGTGCCAGCGGACCCGGACAGGGGGCTTACAATGAGCAGTTCTTC.